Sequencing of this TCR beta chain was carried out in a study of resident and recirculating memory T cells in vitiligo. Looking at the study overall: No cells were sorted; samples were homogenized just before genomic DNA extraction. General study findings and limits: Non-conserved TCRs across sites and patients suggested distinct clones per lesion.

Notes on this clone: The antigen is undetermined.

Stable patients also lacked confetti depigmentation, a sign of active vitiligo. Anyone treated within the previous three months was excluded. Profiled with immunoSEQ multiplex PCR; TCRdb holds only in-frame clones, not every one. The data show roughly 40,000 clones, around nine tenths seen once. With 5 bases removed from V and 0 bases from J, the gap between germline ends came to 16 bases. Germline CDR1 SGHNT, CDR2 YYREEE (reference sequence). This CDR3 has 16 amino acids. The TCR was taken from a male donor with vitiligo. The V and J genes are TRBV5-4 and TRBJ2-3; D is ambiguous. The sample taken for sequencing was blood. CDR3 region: CASRNSQTRSTDTQYF. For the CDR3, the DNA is TGTGCCAGCAGAAACTCACAGACAAGAAGCACAGATACGCAGTATTTT.